The present T cell receptor beta chain was sequenced within a study of blood T cells in healthy people across ages. Peripheral blood from each donor was collected in a volume of approximately 10 milliliters. PCR was performed a second time for roughly 7 to 12 cycles using a sample-barcoded 5' primer and a J-beta primer mix. Every molecule of cDNA carried a tag from a template-switch adaptor with 12 random nucleotides. TCRdb processed the 5' RACE reads anew with MiXCR; each CDR3 protein has one entry. The data hold roughly 1.9 million distinct CDR3 sequences, with more than 35% observed a single time. Germline assignment: CDR1 DFQATT and CDR2 SNEGSKA (reference sequence). The CDR3 sequence is 13 residues long. V shed 7 bases and J shed 3 bases, with 13 bases lying between them.

The sample comprised blood. The rearrangement uses TRBV20-1 and TRBJ1-5; no clear D gene. This clonotype originated in a human donor in good health. DNA for the CDR3: TGCAGTGGTTCGGAGGAGAACAATCAGCCCCAGCATTTT. It translates to CSGSEENNQPQHF.